Listed below are T cell receptor beta chains from one sample, sequenced in a study of OX40 agonist ivuxolimab in advanced cancers. Data came from immunoSEQ multiplex PCR; TCRdb stores just in-frame clones and leaves some out. The repertoire holds 85,000 to 100,000 clones, with approximately 94% as singletons. The material was CD4+ or CD8+ T cells sorted from blood, obtained in a trial of the OX40 agonist ivuxolimab. The receptors come from an adult with an advanced solid tumor such as melanoma, head and neck, liver or kidney cancer. Both conserved end residues are part of each CDR3. Fields, in order: V gene, D gene, J gene, clone size, CDR3 protein, CDR3 DNA. D genes are given only for firm matches. The size field is filled for only some rows; it gives once, few, many or a size class.

>TRBV5-4|.|TRBJ1-2|.
CASSLEATSSNYGYTF
TGTGCCAGCAGCTTGGAAGCGACAAGCTCCAACTATGGCTACACCTTC
>TRBV6-5|.|TRBJ2-5|.
CASSYSSGSLQETQYF
TGTGCCAGCAGTTACTCGAGCGGCTCACTCCAAGAGACCCAGTACTTC
>TRBV5-1|TRBD1|TRBJ1-1|.
CASSPPDRGNTEAFF
TGCGCCAGCAGCCCGCCGGACAGGGGGAACACTGAAGCTTTCTTT
>TRBV5-4|.|TRBJ2-5|.
CASSLDSPGLGETQYF
TGTGCCAGCAGCTTGGATAGCCCGGGTTTAGGAGAGACCCAGTACTTC
>TRBV18|.|TRBJ2-2|.
CASSPWEELFF
TGTGCCAGCTCACCGTGGGAGGAGCTGTTTTTT
>TRBV27|.|TRBJ1-1|.
CASRGFGITEAFF
TGTGCCAGCCGGGGTTTTGGTATCACTGAAGCTTTCTTT
>TRBV18|.|TRBJ2-2|.
CASSPTAARTGTGELFF
TGTGCCAGCTCACCCACGGCCGCACGGACGGGCACCGGGGAGCTGTTTTTT
>TRBV4-3|.|TRBJ2-7|.
CASSQVTLPNEQYF
TGCGCCAGCAGCCAAGTAACATTACCCAACGAGCAGTACTTC
>TRBV5-1|.|TRBJ2-5|.
CASSLWGAQETQYF
TGCGCCAGCAGCTTATGGGGAGCCCAAGAGACCCAGTACTTC
>TRBV7-2|.|TRBJ2-2|.
CASSLPELIPGELFF
TGTGCCAGCAGCTTACCAGAGTTGATACCCGGGGAGCTGTTTTTT
>TRBV6-5|.|TRBJ2-7|.
CASSYARAYEQYF
TGTGCCAGCAGTTACGCCAGGGCCTACGAGCAGTACTTC
>TRBV27|.|TRBJ1-1|.
CASSLLTGQEAFF
TGTGCCAGCAGTTTACTCACAGGCCAAGAAGCTTTCTTT
>TRBV30|.|TRBJ2-7|.
CAWSVLRGRSSYEQYF
TGTGCCTGGAGTGTACTGAGGGGCCGGAGCTCCTACGAGCAGTACTTC
>TRBV19|TRBD1|TRBJ2-1|.
CASSTRYGQGRGNEQFF
TGTGCCAGTAGTACCCGTTACGGACAGGGTCGAGGCAATGAGCAGTTCTTC
>TRBV9|TRBD2|TRBJ2-5|.
CASSVAGLAGGAQETQYF
TGTGCCAGCAGCGTAGCCGGACTAGCGGGAGGGGCCCAAGAGACCCAGTACTTC
>TRBV11-2|TRBD1|TRBJ2-6|.
CASSPTGLPGANVLTF
TGTGCCAGCAGCCCGACAGGGCTGCCCGGGGCCAACGTCCTGACTTTC
>TRBV21-1|.|TRBJ1-2|.
CASSKGGGRGYTF
TGTGCCAGCAGCAAAGGGGGCGGGAGGGGCTACACCTTC
>TRBV6-1|TRBD1|TRBJ2-5|.
CACRGPGETQYF
TGTGCCTGCAGGGGGCCGGGGGAGACCCAGTACTTC
>TRBV6-5|TRBD1|TRBJ1-5|.
CASSSGTVGGNQPQHF
TGTGCCAGCAGTTCCGGGACAGTTGGGGGCAATCAGCCCCAGCATTTT
>TRBV2|TRBD1|TRBJ1-4|once
CASRRGGGASGSNEKLFF
TGTGCCAGCAGAAGGGGAGGGGGCGCTTCGGGATCTAATGAAAAACTGTTTTTT
>TRBV15|TRBD2|TRBJ2-7|.
CATSTAGTRSYEQYF
TGTGCCACCAGCACAGCCGGGACTAGGTCCTACGAGCAGTACTTC
>TRBV7-8|.|TRBJ2-3|.
CASRHPGGGLSSTDTQYF
TGTGCCAGCAGACACCCCGGGGGCGGGCTTTCTAGCACAGATACGCAGTATTTT
>TRBV6-4|TRBD2|TRBJ2-1|.
CASSDGAGAYNEQFF
TGTGCCAGCAGTGACGGGGCGGGGGCCTACAATGAGCAGTTCTTC
>TRBV5-4|.|TRBJ1-1|.
CASSPQTYRAEAFF
TGTGCCAGCAGCCCTCAAACCTACAGGGCTGAAGCTTTCTTT
>TRBV6-6|.|TRBJ1-3|.
CASSSRLQTNTIYF
TGTGCCAGCAGTTCCCGACTCCAAACCAACACCATATATTTT
>TRBV5-4|.|TRBJ1-1|.
CASSYRNTEAFF
TGTGCCAGCAGCTATAGGAACACTGAAGCTTTCTTT
>TRBV5-5|TRBD1|TRBJ1-1|once
CASSWDRTNTEAFF
TGTGCCAGCAGCTGGGACAGGACGAACACTGAAGCTTTCTTT
>TRBV4-3|TRBD2|TRBJ2-1|.
CASSSLAGVNNEQFF
TGCGCCAGCAGCTCACTAGCGGGAGTGAACAATGAGCAGTTCTTC
>TRBV25-1|TRBD2|TRBJ2-1|.
CASSGFSGNYNEQFF
TGTGCCAGCAGTGGTTTTAGCGGGAACTACAATGAGCAGTTCTTC
>TRBV4-1|TRBD2|TRBJ2-3|once
CASSHLRTRKADTQYF
TGCGCCAGCAGCCACCTTCGGACTAGGAAGGCAGATACGCAGTATTTT
>TRBV18|.|TRBJ1-4|.
CASSPTKHREATNEKLFF
TGTGCCAGCTCACCGACAAAACACAGGGAGGCAACTAATGAAAAACTGTTTTTT
>TRBV10-3|.|TRBJ2-6|.
CAISESAGLGSGANVLTF
TGTGCCATCAGTGAGTCGGCAGGGCTCGGCTCTGGGGCCAACGTCCTGACTTTC
>TRBV5-1|.|TRBJ1-4|.
CASSPRGGASNEKLFF
TGCGCCAGCAGCCCCCGGGGGGGGGCCAGTAATGAAAAACTGTTTTTT
>TRBV4-3|.|TRBJ2-6|.
CASSQDSAGANVLTF
TGCGCCAGCAGCCAAGATAGCGCTGGGGCCAACGTCCTGACTTTC
>TRBV19|.|TRBJ1-1|.
CASSIGPRGGVIEAFF
TGTGCCAGTAGTATAGGGCCCCGGGGGGGCGTGATCGAAGCTTTCTTT
>TRBV10-3|.|TRBJ1-1|once
CASKTGTIMNTEAFF
TGTGCCAGTAAGACCGGGACAATAATGAACACTGAAGCTTTCTTT
>TRBV5-1|.|TRBJ2-2|once
CASNSGPSGNTGELFF
TGCGCCAGCAACTCCGGGCCCTCGGGGAACACCGGGGAGCTGTTTTTT
>TRBV29-1|.|TRBJ1-2|.
CSVTGTPNYGYTF
TGCAGCGTAACCGGGACACCTAACTATGGCTACACCTTC
>TRBV7-6|.|TRBJ1-3|few
CASSQTVSGNTIYF
TGTGCCAGCAGCCAGACAGTCTCTGGAAACACCATATATTTT
>TRBV11-2|TRBD2|TRBJ2-5|.
CASSLGLDQETQYF
TGTGCCAGCAGCTTGGGACTAGACCAAGAGACCCAGTACTTC
>TRBV5-1|TRBD1|TRBJ2-7|.
CASSLGDSGHEQYF
TGCGCCAGCAGCTTGGGGGACAGCGGCCACGAGCAGTACTTC
>TRBV27|TRBD2|TRBJ2-3|once
CASSLTGGRTDTQYF
TGTGCCAGCAGTTTAACGGGAGGGAGGACAGATACGCAGTATTTT
>TRBV14|TRBD2|TRBJ2-3|.
CASSPRGGDTQYF
TGTGCCAGCAGCCCCCGGGGGGGAGATACGCAGTATTTT
>TRBV6-1|TRBD1|TRBJ1-1|.
CASSVGQGNTEAFF
TGTGCCAGCAGTGTGGGACAGGGGAACACTGAAGCTTTCTTT
>TRBV6-5|TRBD1|TRBJ1-2|.
CASSRSGQANYGYTF
TGTGCCAGCAGTCGGTCCGGACAGGCTAACTATGGCTACACCTTC
>TRBV7-8|TRBD1|TRBJ2-7|.
CASSLFGTGIYEQYF
TGTGCCAGCAGCTTATTCGGGACAGGGATCTACGAGCAGTACTTC
>TRBV10-3|.|TRBJ2-2|.
CAISVRQDTGELFF
TGTGCCATCAGTGTACGACAGGACACCGGGGAGCTGTTTTTT
>TRBV6-5|.|TRBJ2-7|.
CAIGRDSGYEQYF
TGTGCCATAGGCCGGGACAGCGGGTACGAGCAGTACTTC
>TRBV5-1|.|TRBJ2-3|few
CASSVRTDTDTQYF
TGCGCCAGCAGCGTCCGGACAGACACAGATACGCAGTATTTT
>TRBV7-9|.|TRBJ1-5|.
CASSSGPYQPQHF
TGTGCCAGCAGCTCGGGCCCCTATCAGCCCCAGCATTTT
>TRBV6-1|.|TRBJ1-2|.
CASSGGGYGYTF
TGTGCCAGCAGTGGTGGGGGGTATGGCTACACCTTC
>TRBV28|.|TRBJ1-2|.
CAILPPRGRGDGYTF
TGTGCCATCCTACCTCCCAGGGGCCGTGGGGATGGCTACACCTTC
>TRBV21-1|.|TRBJ2-3|.
CASSKGQGATDTQYF
TGTGCCAGCAGCAAAGGGCAGGGAGCCACAGATACGCAGTATTTT
>TRBV19|TRBD2|TRBJ2-1|.
CASSRYQAGGPSEQFF
TGTGCCAGTAGTAGGTATCAAGCGGGGGGGCCGAGTGAGCAGTTCTTC
>TRBV23-1|TRBD2|TRBJ2-7|.
CASSQSPGRDHYEQYF
TGCGCCAGCAGTCAATCGCCCGGGAGGGACCACTACGAGCAGTACTTC
>TRBV6-1|.|TRBJ2-5|.
CASSGLQGALGETQYF
TGTGCCAGCAGTGGCTTACAGGGAGCTCTAGGAGAGACCCAGTACTTC
>TRBV4-3|.|TRBJ2-7|.
CASSPDLGPYEQYF
TGCGCCAGCAGCCCGGACCTGGGCCCCTACGAGCAGTACTTC